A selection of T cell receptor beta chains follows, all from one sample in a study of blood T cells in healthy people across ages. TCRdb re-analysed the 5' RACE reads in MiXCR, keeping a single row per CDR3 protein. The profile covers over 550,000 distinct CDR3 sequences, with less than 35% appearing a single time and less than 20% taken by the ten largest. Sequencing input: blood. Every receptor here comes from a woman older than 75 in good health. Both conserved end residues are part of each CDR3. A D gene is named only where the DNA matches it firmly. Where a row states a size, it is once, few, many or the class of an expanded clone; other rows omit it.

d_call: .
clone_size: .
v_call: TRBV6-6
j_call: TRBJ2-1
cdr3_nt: TGTGCCAGCAGTGGGGACATTGGGTGGTACAATGAGCAGTTCTTC
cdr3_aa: CASSGDIGWYNEQFF

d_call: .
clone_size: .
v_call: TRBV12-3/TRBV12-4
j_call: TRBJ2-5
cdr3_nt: TGTGCCAGCAGACTGTCCGGGGCGAACTACAATGAGCAGTACTTC
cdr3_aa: CASRLSGANYNEQYF

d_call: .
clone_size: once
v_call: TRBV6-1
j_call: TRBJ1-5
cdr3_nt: TGTGCCAGCAGGACGGAGTATCAGCCCCAGCATTTT
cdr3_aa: CASRTEYQPQHF

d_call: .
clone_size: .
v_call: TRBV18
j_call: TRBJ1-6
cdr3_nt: TGTGCCAGCTCACCTCAGGCGCCCAATTCACCCCTCCACTTT
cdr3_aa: CASSPQAPNSPLHF

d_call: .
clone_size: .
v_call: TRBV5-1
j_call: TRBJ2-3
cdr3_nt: TGCGCCAGCACCCTAGGGGGACACACGGCGGGTACGCAGTATTTT
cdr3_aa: CASTLGGHTAGTQYF

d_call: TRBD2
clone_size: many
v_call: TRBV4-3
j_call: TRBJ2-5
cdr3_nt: TGCGCCAGCAGCCAAGATAGCGGGGGTACGGAGACCCAGTACTTC
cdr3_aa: CASSQDSGGTETQYF

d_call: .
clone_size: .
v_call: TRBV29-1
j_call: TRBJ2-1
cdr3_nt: TGCAGCGGTGCCTACAATGAGCAGTTCTTC
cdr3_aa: CSGAYNEQFF

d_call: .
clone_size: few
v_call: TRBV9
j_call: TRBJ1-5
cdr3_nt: TGTGCCAGCAGCGTAGGACCTAGCAATCAGCCCCAGCATTTT
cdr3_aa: CASSVGPSNQPQHF

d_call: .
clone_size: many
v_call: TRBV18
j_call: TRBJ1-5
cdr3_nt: TGTGCCAGCTCACCGTCCGCGACGGCCCACCTTCAGCCCCAGCATTTT
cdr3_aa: CASSPSATAHLQPQHF

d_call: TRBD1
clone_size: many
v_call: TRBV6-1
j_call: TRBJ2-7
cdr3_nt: TGTGCCAGCAGGACAGGGTTCTATGAACAGTACTTC
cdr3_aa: CASRTGFYEQYF

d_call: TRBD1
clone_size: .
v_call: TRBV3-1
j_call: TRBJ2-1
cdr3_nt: TGTGCCAGCAGCCACGCGGGACAGGGGTACAATGAGCAGTTCTTC
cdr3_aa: CASSHAGQGYNEQFF

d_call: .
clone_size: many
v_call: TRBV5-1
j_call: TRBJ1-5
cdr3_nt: TGCGCCAGCAGCTGGGAAGGGGGGGATCAGCCCCAGCATTTT
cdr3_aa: CASSWEGGDQPQHF

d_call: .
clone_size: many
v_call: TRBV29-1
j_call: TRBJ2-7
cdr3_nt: TGCAGCGTCCCCGCCCCGGATGACTACGAGCAGTACTTC
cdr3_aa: CSVPAPDDYEQYF

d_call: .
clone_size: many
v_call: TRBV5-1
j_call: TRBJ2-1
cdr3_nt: TGCGCCAGCAGCTCGGACCCTTTGTCGGAGCAGTTCTTC
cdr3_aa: CASSSDPLSEQFF

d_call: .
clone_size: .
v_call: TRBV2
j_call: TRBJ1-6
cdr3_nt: TGTGCCAGCAGTGAAAGGCCCGCCAGGCCGAATTCACCCCTCCACTTT
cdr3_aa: CASSERPARPNSPLHF

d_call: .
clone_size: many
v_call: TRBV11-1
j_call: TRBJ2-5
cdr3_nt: TGTGCCAGCAGCCTCCTGAGGGGGAGAGAGACCCAGTACTTC
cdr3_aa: CASSLLRGRETQYF

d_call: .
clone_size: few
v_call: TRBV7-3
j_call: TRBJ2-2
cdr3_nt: TGTGCCAGCAGCGCCAACAGGGCGGTCGGGGAGCTGTTTTTT
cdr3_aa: CASSANRAVGELFF

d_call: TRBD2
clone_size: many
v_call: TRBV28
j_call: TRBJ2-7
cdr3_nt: TGTGCCAGCGGGGGGGTTAGGGGCGGGAACGAGCAGTACTTC
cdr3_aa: CASGGVRGGNEQYF

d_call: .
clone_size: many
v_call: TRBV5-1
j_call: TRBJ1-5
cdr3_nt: TGCGCCAGCAGCTTGGGTGGCAGGACCAATCAGCCCCAGCATTTT
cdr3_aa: CASSLGGRTNQPQHF

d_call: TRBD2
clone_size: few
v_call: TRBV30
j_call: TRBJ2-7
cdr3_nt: TGTGCCTGGAGTGTGGGGGGGGAGTCCTACGAGCAGTACTTC
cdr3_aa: CAWSVGGESYEQYF

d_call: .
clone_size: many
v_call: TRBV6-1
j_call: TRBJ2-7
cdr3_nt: TGTGCCAGCAGGAACTCCCGAGGGTACGAGCAGTACTTC
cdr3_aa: CASRNSRGYEQYF

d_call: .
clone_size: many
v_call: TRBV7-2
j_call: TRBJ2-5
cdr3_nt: TGTGCCAGCAGCTTCGACCGTTGGGAGACCCAGTACTTC
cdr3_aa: CASSFDRWETQYF

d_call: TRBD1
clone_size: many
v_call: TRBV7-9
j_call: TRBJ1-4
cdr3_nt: TGTGCCAGCACCACGTCCGGGACAGGGGGCGAAAAACTGTTTTTT
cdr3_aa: CASTTSGTGGEKLFF

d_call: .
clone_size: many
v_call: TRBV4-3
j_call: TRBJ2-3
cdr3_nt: TGCGCCAGCAGCCAAGGACAGAGATCAGATACGCAGTATTTT
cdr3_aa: CASSQGQRSDTQYF

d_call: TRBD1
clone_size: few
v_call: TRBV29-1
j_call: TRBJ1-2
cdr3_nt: TGCAGCGTGGACAGGGGTGAGGGCGGCTACACCTTC
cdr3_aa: CSVDRGEGGYTF

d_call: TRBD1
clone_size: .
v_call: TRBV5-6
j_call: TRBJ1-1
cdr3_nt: TGTGCCAGCAGCCGGACAGGGCTACCTGAAGCTTTCTTT
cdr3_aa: CASSRTGLPEAFF

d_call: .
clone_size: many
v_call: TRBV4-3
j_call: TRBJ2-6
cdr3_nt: TGCGCCAGCAGCCAAAGCAAATCTGGGGCCAACGTCCTGACTTTC
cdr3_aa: CASSQSKSGANVLTF

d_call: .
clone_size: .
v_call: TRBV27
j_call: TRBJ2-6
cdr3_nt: TGTGCCAGCAGTGATATTGGCTCTGGGGCCAACGTCCTGACTTTC
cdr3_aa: CASSDIGSGANVLTF

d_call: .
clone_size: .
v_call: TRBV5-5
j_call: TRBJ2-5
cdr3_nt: TGTGCCAGCAGCTTGGGGAGGGAAGAGACCCAGTACTTC
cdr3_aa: CASSLGREETQYF

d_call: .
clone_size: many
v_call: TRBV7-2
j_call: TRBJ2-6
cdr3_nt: TGTGCCAGCAGCGAGGACAGCTCTGGGGCCAACGTCCTGACTTTC
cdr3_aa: CASSEDSSGANVLTF